The 25 T cell receptor beta chains below come from one sample, sequenced in a study of T cell repertoires in cytomegalovirus infection. Which antigens these TCRs recognize remains unknown. TCRdb reprocessed the reads with MiXCR, giving one entry per CDR3 protein. The sample consists of approximately 130,000 distinct CDR3 sequences, about 24% of them appearing once. What was sequenced was PBMCs, sequenced either directly or after in vitro stimulation (not recorded which). The receptors were sampled from a human donor in good health (CMV status not recorded). Some clones in this sample may be carry-over from other donors' samples.

V usage is TRBV18 and J usage is TRBJ1-4, with D possibly TRBD1 on 5 matching bases. The CDR3 loop spans 15 amino acids. V lost 5 bases and J lost 8, with 18 bases in between. The germline CDR1 and CDR2 sequences are KGHSH and LQKENI. The CDR3 loop reads CASSASGVREEKLFF. The CDR3 nucleotides are TGTGCCAGCTCAGCCTCGGGGGTACGTGAGGAAAAACTGTTTTTT.

This CDR3 reads CSARWFGGSAFF. The CDR3 DNA is TGCAGTGCTAGATGGTTTGGGGGTTCAGCTTTCTTT. This chain connects TRBV20-1 to TRBJ1-1; a weak D match, TRBD1 (5 bases). CDR1 is DFQATT and CDR2 is SNEGSKA in the germline V gene (reference sequence). V was pared by 2 bases and J by 10 bases, with 14 bases between. The CDR3 consists of 12 residues.

The J gene is TRBJ2-1, the V gene TRBV7-2; 9 nucleotides line up with TRBD1. The CDR3 is made up of 15 amino acids. In germline, CDR1 is SGHTA, CDR2 FQGNSA. With V trimmed by 1 base and J by 5 bases, 3 bases remained unmatched. Here the CDR3 DNA reads TGTGCCAGCAGCTTAGGGGACAGGGCTAACAATGAGCAGTTCTTC. It yields the protein CASSLGDRANNEQFF.

The rearrangement uses TRBV19 and TRBJ1-5; D gene unclear. Germline lookup yields CDR1 LNHDA and CDR2 SQIVND (reference sequence). The CDR3 totals 14 residues. Trimming took off 3 bases at V and 5 bases at J, with 11 bases between the two ends. DNA of the CDR3: TGTGCCAGTAGTATCGGGAGGCCAGATCAGCCCCAGCATTTT. It codes for CASSIGRPDQPQHF.

The table lists this clonotype with many counts. This chain joins TRBV4-1 and TRBJ1-5; 9 positions match TRBD1. Looked up from germline, CDR1 is MGHRA and CDR2 is YSYEKL. Trimming at V came to 5 bases and at J to 1 base, leaving 9 bases not matched to a gene. CDR3 length equals 17 residues. CDR3 DNA sequence: TGCGCCAGCAGCACCCGGACAGGGGAACGGAGCAATCAGCCCCAGCATTTT. Its protein product is CASSTRTGERSNQPQHF.

The rearrangement joins TRBV6-2 or TRBV6-3 to TRBJ2-1; possibly TRBD1 for D (5 bases). The length of the CDR3 is 13 residues. Germline assignment: CDR1 MNHEY and CDR2 SVGEGT. Trimming shortened V by 3 bases and J by 9 bases, and 12 bases separated the two germline ends. The CDR3 region is CASSYWTSGEQFF. The CDR3 region has the DNA TGTGCCAGCAGTTATTGGACATCGGGTGAGCAGTTCTTC.

Many counts were recorded for this clonotype. This rearrangement joins TRBV19 to TRBJ2-5, with TRBD2 as a possible D gene (6 bases). The germline V and J ends were trimmed by 1 base and 5 bases, with 17 bases remaining between them. This CDR3 comprises 16 residues. CDR1 and CDR2 (germline): LNHDA, SQIVND (reference sequence). For the CDR3, the DNA is TGTGCCAGTAGTATAGCGTCCGGGACTGAGGGGGAGACCCAGTACTTC. Amino acids: CASSIASGTEGETQYF.

This sequence joins TRBV11-3 and TRBJ2-7, with 8 positions matching TRBD2. Unmatched junction bases numbered 2, after V lost 3 bases and J lost 1 base. CDR3 length: 14 amino acids. Germline-derived CDR1 and CDR2 are SGHNT and YENEEA. CDR3 nucleotides: TGTGCCAGCAGCTTCACTAGCGGTTCCTACGAGCAGTACGTC. Its protein is CASSFTSGSYEQYV.

The table lists this clonotype with a few counts. J is TRBJ1-1 and V is TRBV29-1; 7 bases are a match to TRBD1. The length of the CDR3 is 13 residues. V lost 7 bases and J lost 0; bases outside the gene matches: 5. Germline lookup yields CDR1 SQVTM and CDR2 ANQGSEA. The CDR3 DNA follows: TGCAGCGCATACAGGGGAGTGAACACTGAAGCTTTCTTT. Its protein is CSAYRGVNTEAFF.

This clonotype came up a few times. The V call is TRBV5-6, the J call TRBJ1-2; possible D gene TRBD1, 5 bases. V was shortened by 4 bases and J by 8 bases, with 18 bases between the two germline ends. Germline V CDR1 and CDR2: SGHDT, YYEEEE. The length of the CDR3 is 14 residues. Here the CDR3 DNA reads TGTGCCAGCAGCCCGGGACGGACCCCTGGGGGCTACACCTTC. It specifies CASSPGRTPGGYTF.

CDR3 in amino acids: CASSQTGLPDTQYF. As DNA, the CDR3 is TGTGCCAGCAGCCAGACAGGGTTGCCAGATACGCAGTATTTT. The V call is TRBV5-4, the J call TRBJ2-3, with 7 nucleotides matching TRBD1. CDR3 size: 14 residues. The J segment lost 4 bases and the V segment lost 4 bases, leaving 6 bases of the junction unmatched. CDR1 is SGHNT, CDR2 YYREEE, per germline (reference sequence).

In regard to this clonotype: The junction does not match germline at one end; this may be a read error. CDR3: CASSQGQRLLTGELIF. CDR3 coding DNA: TGCGCCAGCAGCCAAGGGCAGCGACTGCTAACCGGGGAGCTGATTTTT. J is TRBJ2-2 and V is TRBV4-3; possible D gene TRBD2, 5 bases. CDR3 length equals 16 residues. CDR1 and CDR2 from the germline V gene are LGHNA and YSLEER.

In this sample, this clonotype turned up a few times. The chain combines TRBV27 with TRBJ1-1; perhaps TRBD1 as D (5 bases). The CDR3 contains 18 residues. Germline CDR1 reads MNHEY; CDR2 reads SMNVEV (reference sequence). With 5 bases removed from V and 1 base from J, the gap between germline ends came to 23 bases. CDR3 nucleotide sequence: TGTGCCAGCAGTGCTCTTCCCACAGGACGGATGGAGAACACTGAAGCTTTCTTT. Its translation: CASSALPTGRMENTEAFF.

In this sample, this clonotype turned up many times. The chain combines TRBV19 with TRBJ2-2; TRBD2 aligns across 10 bases. The length of the CDR3 is 16 residues. Germline CDR1 and CDR2: LNHDA and SQIVND (reference sequence). J gave up 2 bases and V 6 bases, and 6 bases lay outside the gene matches. The CDR3 DNA reads as TGTGCCAGTAGAATCCTAGCGGGAGCTAACACCGGGGAGCTGTTTTTT. It encodes CASRILAGANTGELFF.

J is TRBJ2-3 and V is TRBV4-3, with a possible D match to TRBD1 (6 bases). Trimming left V 4 bases short and J 2 bases short, with 16 bases between. The CDR3 totals 16 residues. Germline values: CDR1 LGHNA, CDR2 YSLEER. The CDR3 protein is CASSPEGGSDTDTQYF. As DNA, the CDR3 is TGCGCCAGCAGCCCGGAAGGGGGTAGCGACACAGATACGCAGTATTTT.

The J gene is TRBJ2-1, the V gene TRBV5-4; 7 nucleotides agree with TRBD2. V was clipped by 4 bases and J by 5 bases; unmatched bases: 15. Germline CDR1 reads SGHNT; CDR2 reads YYREEE (reference sequence). The CDR3 has 17 amino acids. The CDR3 nucleotides are TGTGCCAGCAGCCCCGGGGGGTTGGCTAGCGGACACAATGAGCAGTTCTTC. This translates into CASSPGGLASGHNEQFF.

The genes are TRBV9 and TRBJ1-1, with D possibly being TRBD1 (6 bases). The CDR3 is made up of 15 amino acids. The germline V gene has CDR1 SGDLS and CDR2 YYNGEE. Trimming shortened V by 3 bases and J by 5 bases, and 17 bases separated the two germline ends. CDR3 sequence reads: CASSAPGATVTEAFF. Here the CDR3 DNA reads TGTGCCAGCAGCGCCCCGGGGGCGACAGTGACTGAAGCTTTCTTT.

The V call is TRBV5-1, the J call TRBJ2-3; perhaps TRBD2 as D (5 bases). Trimming shortened V by 6 bases and J by 3 bases, and 14 bases separated the two germline ends. The V gene's germline CDR1 is SGHRS and CDR2 YFSETQ. The CDR3 has 14 residues. The CDR3 nucleotides are TGCGCCAGCACTCCGGGATCATCAACAGATACGCAGTATTTT. It yields the protein CASTPGSSTDTQYF. The variable domain in full, with the rest retrieved from reference TRBV5-1 and TRBJ2-3, is KAGVTQTPRYLIKTRGQQVTLSCSPISGHRSVSWYQQTPGQGLQFLFEYFSETQRNKGNFPGRFSGRQFSNSRSEMNVSTLELGDSALYLCASTPGSSTDTQYFGPGTRLTVL.

Only a few counts were recorded for this clonotype. The chain employs TRBV12-3 or TRBV12-4 and TRBJ2-5, with TRBD2 matching 7 bases. The CDR3 has 15 residues. The ends lost 2 bases at V and 6 bases at J; junction bases unmatched: 9. In DNA form, the CDR3 reads TGTGCCAGCAGTTTACGCGGGAGCTCGAGGAAGACCCAGTACTTC. Amino acid sequence: CASSLRGSSRKTQYF.

This sequence joins TRBV19 and TRBJ1-6; TRBD1 is a possible D gene (5 bases). CDR1 is LNHDA and CDR2 is SQIVND in the germline V gene (reference sequence). The germline V and J ends were trimmed by 4 bases and 7 bases, with 11 bases remaining between them. This CDR3 region has 14 residues. CDR3 bases: TGTGCCAGTAGTACCGGGACGGAAAATTCACCCCTCCACTTT. Translating gives CASSTGTENSPLHF.

The chain recombines TRBV4-1 with TRBJ2-6; TRBD1 is a possible D gene (5 bases). The CDR3 runs 17 residues. Germline CDR1 MGHRA, CDR2 YSYEKL. The ends were cut back, 0 bases at V and 2 bases at J, with 11 bases in the middle. CDR3 bases: TGCGCCAGCAGCCAAGACAACGTCAGGGCTGGGGCCAACGTCCTGACTTTC. This encodes CASSQDNVRAGANVLTF.

The genes are TRBV6-5 and TRBJ1-2; 8 bases line up with TRBD1. This CDR3 has 17 residues. CDR1 is MNHEY, CDR2 SVGAGI, per germline. V lost 4 bases and J lost 6; bases outside the gene matches: 16. Here the CDR3 DNA reads TGTGCCAGCAGTTCACGGGTGGCAGGGGGCAGGTTAAATGGCTACACCTTC. Its translation: CASSSRVAGGRLNGYTF.

V is TRBV7-9 and J is TRBJ2-5; tentatively, D is TRBD2 (6 bases). CDR1 SEHNR and CDR2 FQNEAQ come from the germline V gene (reference sequence). The V and J ends lost 2 bases and 5 bases respectively, with 15 bases between them. The CDR3 runs 15 residues. The DNA of the CDR3 is TGTGCCAGCAGCTTAACCACGGAGGGCCGGGAGACCCAGTACTTC. Its protein product is CASSLTTEGRETQYF.

V is TRBV5-6 and J is TRBJ2-3; TRBD2 matches 11 bases. Germline CDR1 reads SGHDT; CDR2 reads YYEEEE. The V segment lost 7 bases and the J segment 1 base; nucleotides outside the gene matches: 5. The CDR3 extends over 15 amino acids. CDR3 bases: TGTGCCAGCTTCGGGACTAGCGGCCGCACAGATACGCAGTATTTT. Translated, it gives CASFGTSGRTDTQYF.

This clonotype has ten or more counts. This chain uses TRBV7-2 with TRBJ1-1; D is undetermined. V lost 5 bases to trimming and J lost 4 bases, with 14 bases between them. The length of the CDR3 is 14 residues. Per the germline V gene, CDR1 is SGHTA and CDR2 is FQGNSA. CDR3 DNA sequence: TGTGCCAGCAGCCAGAAACTGGGAGGCACTGAAGCTTTCTTT. This gives the protein CASSQKLGGTEAFF.